Listed here are 22 T cell receptor beta chains from one sample, sequenced in a study of cytomegalovirus exposure and HLA in healthy donors. PCR involved 60 Vbeta and 13 Jbeta primers. Produced via immunoSEQ multiplex PCR; TCRdb's table is partial and in-frame only. This table holds about 72,000 clones. Sequencing used PBMCs. The source is a man aged 50 to 60 in good health and CMV-seropositive.

The chain carries TRBV7-2 and TRBJ2-3; D gene uncertain. Germline assignment: CDR1 SGHTA and CDR2 FQGNSA. The CDR3 runs to 14 residues. V was shortened by 2 bases and J by 0 bases, with 6 bases between the two germline ends. CDR3 coding DNA: TGTGCCAGCAGCTTAAAACAGAGCACAGATACGCAGTATTTT. Translation: CASSLKQSTDTQYF.

The chain has TRBV5-1 and TRBJ1-1, with 7 bases lining up with TRBD1. The germline CDR1 and CDR2 sequences are SGHRS and YFSETQ. The CDR3 contains 13 residues. V lost 4 bases, J lost 6 bases, and 6 bases stayed unmatched. As DNA, the CDR3 is TGCGCCAGCAGCATTCTGACAGGGTCTGAAGCTTTCTTT. Translation: CASSILTGSEAFF.

The chain uses TRBV18 and TRBJ1-4, with D possibly matching TRBD1 (5 bases). Trimming left V 9 bases short and J 8 bases short, with 16 bases between. This CDR3 contains 13 residues. Germline V lookup: CDR1 KGHSH, CDR2 LQKENI. CDR3: CASSSGSGEKLFF. The CDR3, as DNA: TGTGCCAGTTCTTCAGGGTCAGGCGAAAAACTGTTTTTT.

The gene calls are TRBV2 and TRBJ2-1; no clear D. In germline, CDR1 is SNHLY, CDR2 FYNNEI. The length of the CDR3 is 11 residues. Trimming left V 4 bases short and J 6 bases short, with 4 bases between. The DNA of the CDR3 is TGTGCCAGCAGTGTTCTCAATGAGCAGTTCTTC. This gives the protein CASSVLNEQFF.

V and J are TRBV10-3 and TRBJ1-2; tentatively, D is TRBD1 (5 bases). Trimming stripped 5 bases from V and 4 bases from J, with 17 bases between. The CDR3 totals 15 residues. Germline lookup yields CDR1 ENHRY and CDR2 SYGVKD. The CDR3 here is CAISSQDPGGYGYTF. For the CDR3, the DNA is TGTGCCATCAGTTCCCAGGATCCCGGGGGCTATGGCTACACCTTC.

V usage is TRBV2 and J usage is TRBJ1-4, with 7 bases fitting TRBD1. The CDR3 sequence is 14 residues long. The V segment lost 5 bases and the J segment 8 bases; nucleotides outside the gene matches: 8. Germline loops: CDR1 SNHLY, CDR2 FYNNEI. CDR3 residues: CASSHRGLGEKLFF. CDR3 in DNA: TGTGCCAGCAGTCACAGGGGTTTAGGGGAAAAACTGTTTTTT.

This chain links TRBV6-6 with TRBJ1-2; TRBD1 is a possible D gene (6 bases). CDR1 MNHNY and CDR2 SVGAGI come from the germline V gene (reference sequence). V lost 8 bases and J 7 bases, leaving 14 bases between the germline ends. The CDR3 loop spans 12 amino acids. The CDR3 region is CASSRGGRGYTF. The DNA of the CDR3 is TGTGCCAGCTCACGCGGGGGCCGTGGCTACACCTTC.

This chain uses TRBV19 with TRBJ1-2; 7 bases align to TRBD1. The ends lost 6 bases at V and 6 bases at J; junction bases unmatched: 10. The CDR3 covers 14 residues. In germline, CDR1 is LNHDA, CDR2 SQIVND (reference sequence). CDR3 sequence: CASSKEGAGDGYTF. The CDR3 nucleotides are TGTGCCAGTAGCAAGGAGGGGGCCGGGGATGGCTACACCTTC.

The chain combines TRBV7-9 with TRBJ1-2; 8 bases fit TRBD1. The CDR3 is 15 amino acids. Germline lookup yields CDR1 SEHNR and CDR2 FQNEAQ (reference sequence). V trimming: 8 bases; J trimming: 8 bases; junction bases outside the gene matches: 16. CDR3 nucleotides: TGTGCCAGCTCGACCAAGGACAGGGATGTGCAAGGCTACACCTTC. Its translation is CASSTKDRDVQGYTF.

The chain joins TRBV19 to TRBJ1-1; 7 bases match TRBD1. The CDR3 is 12 amino acids. V shed 9 bases, J shed 3 bases, and the junction held 4 bases outside the gene matches. The germline V gene has CDR1 LNHDA and CDR2 SQIVND (reference sequence). CDR3 residues: CASGTADTEAFF. CDR3 in DNA: TGTGCCAGCGGGACAGCCGACACTGAAGCTTTCTTT.

The rearrangement links TRBV10-3 to TRBJ1-5, with a weak D call TRBD1 (5 bases). Trimming cost V 3 bases and J 4 bases, with 22 bases left between them. The length of the CDR3 is 18 residues. CDR1 ENHRY and CDR2 SYGVKD come from the germline V gene. In DNA form, the CDR3 reads TGTGCCATCAGTGAACAGATCTCAGGGCCATTCGGAAATCAGCCCCAGCATTTT. The encoded protein is CAISEQISGPFGNQPQHF.

The rearrangement links TRBV4-1 to TRBJ1-6; no clear D. V gave up 1 base and J gave up 9 bases, with 13 bases separating them. This CDR3 spans 15 amino acids. Germline-derived CDR1 and CDR2 are MGHRA and YSYEKL. The CDR3 region is CASSQGPRGFSPLHF. CDR3 coding DNA: TGCGCCAGCAGCCAAGGACCTCGAGGATTTTCACCCCTCCACTTT.

The CDR3 nucleotides are TGTGCCAGTAGTATAGGAAAACAGGGCCGATACAATGAGCAGTTCTTC. Its translation: CASSIGKQGRYNEQFF. This chain joins TRBV19 and TRBJ2-1; weak D call: TRBD1 (6 bases). Germline V lookup: CDR1 LNHDA, CDR2 SQIVND (reference sequence). V was clipped by 1 base and J by 4 bases, with 14 bases between them. The CDR3 loop spans 16 amino acids.

The chain uses TRBV5-1 and TRBJ2-7; D may be TRBD1 (7 bases). The CDR3 runs to 16 residues. Germline V lookup: CDR1 SGHRS, CDR2 YFSETQ. Trimming took 0 bases from V and 5 from J, leaving 18 bases between them. Here the CDR3 reads CASSLDGGGQGDEQYF. DNA for the CDR3: TGCGCCAGCAGCTTGGACGGAGGGGGGCAGGGGGACGAGCAGTACTTC.

The chain recombines TRBV7-6 with TRBJ1-3, with D perhaps TRBD1 (5 bases). CDR1 and CDR2 (germline): SGHVS, FNYEAQ. V lost 1 base, J lost 3 bases, and 13 bases lay in between. The length of the CDR3 is 16 residues. Here the CDR3 DNA reads TGTGCCAGCAGCTTAGGAGCGGGACCCGTTGGAAACACCATATATTTT. Its translation is CASSLGAGPVGNTIYF.

The chain couples TRBV5-5 to TRBJ1-2, with 8 positions matching TRBD1. CDR1 and CDR2 from the germline V gene are SGHKS and YYEKEE (reference sequence). This CDR3 spans 13 amino acids. V lost 3 bases and J lost 6; bases outside the gene matches: 4. The CDR3 DNA reads as TGTGCCAGCAGCTCCGGACAGGGAGATGGCTACACCTTC. It yields the protein CASSSGQGDGYTF.

The V and J genes are TRBV6-1 and TRBJ1-2, with 7 positions matching TRBD1. The germline V gene has CDR1 MNHNS and CDR2 SASEGT. The CDR3 runs 13 residues. V shed 7 bases and J 3 bases; nucleotides not matched to a gene: 5. CDR3 nucleotides: TGTGCCAGCAACTACGGGACAGACTATGGCTACACCTTC. Amino acid sequence: CASNYGTDYGYTF.

This chain uses TRBV7-9 with TRBJ1-4; the match to TRBD1 covers 7 bases. V gave up 4 bases and J gave up 3 bases; unmatched junction bases: 11. The germline V gene has CDR1 SEHNR and CDR2 FQNEAQ (reference sequence). The CDR3 consists of 17 residues. CDR3 protein: CASSYTYRGRANEKLFF. CDR3 DNA sequence: TGTGCCAGCAGCTATACTTACAGGGGAAGGGCTAATGAAAAACTGTTTTTT.

Written as DNA, the CDR3 is TGTGCCACCAGCAGTAGCTGGGGGCGGAACGAGCAGTACGTC. Translating it yields CATSSSWGRNEQYV. The chain has TRBV15 and TRBJ2-7; tentative D call: TRBD1 (6 bases). From germline, CDR1 is LNHNV and CDR2 YYDKDF (reference sequence). This CDR3 contains 14 residues. Trimming removed 3 bases from V and 5 bases from J, with 14 bases in between.

The rearrangement links TRBV5-6 to TRBJ1-2; TRBD1 matches at 8 bases. The V segment lost 4 bases and the J segment 7 bases; nucleotides outside the gene matches: 15. CDR3 size: 16 residues. Germline V gene lookup returns CDR1 SGHDT and CDR2 YYEEEE. The DNA for the CDR3 is TGTGCCAGCAGCCCCTATATGCAGGGGGCGTTGGTTGGCTACACCTTC. It translates to CASSPYMQGALVGYTF.

The rearrangement uses TRBV18 and TRBJ2-7; D possibly corresponds to TRBD1 (5 bases). CDR3 length: 13 amino acids. V was pared by 2 bases and J by 5 bases, with 10 bases between. Germline values: CDR1 KGHSH, CDR2 LQKENI. The CDR3 DNA sequence: TGTGCCAGCTCACCAGGCGCAGGGCACGAGCAGTACGTC. Translation: CASSPGAGHEQYV.

This rearrangement joins TRBV20-1 to TRBJ2-3, with D maybe TRBD2 (5 bases). In germline, CDR1 is DFQATT, CDR2 SNEGSKA (reference sequence). Between the trimmed V and J ends, which lost 6 bases and 5 bases, there was a span of 6 bases. The CDR3 extends over 10 amino acids. The DNA for the CDR3 is TGCAGTGCCCGGGGAGATACGCAGTATTTT. Translating gives CSARGDTQYF.